This T cell receptor (beta chain) was sequenced for a study of identifying expanded T cells in peripheral blood. Study conclusions and caveats: Across healthy donors, higher total template counts meant significantly greater approximately two-week count variance.

During the collection period, no donor immune events like infections were recorded. Profiled with immunoSEQ multiplex PCR; TCRdb holds only in-frame clones, not every one. Here the sample spans around 99,000 clones, 88% being singletons. V shed 2 bases, J shed 5 bases, and the junction held 11 bases outside the gene matches. The CDR3 loop spans 18 amino acids. Per the germline V gene, CDR1 is SGHTA and CDR2 is FQGNSA. This clone was recorded only once. Its antigen is as yet unknown. The sample taken for sequencing was blood. This TCR derives from a person aged 18 to 70 in good health. The chain employs TRBV7-2 and TRBJ1-6; 8 nucleotides align to TRBD1. This chain's CDR3 is CASSLTVGRGPDNSPLHF. As DNA, the CDR3 is TGTGCCAGCAGCTTAACCGTGGGCAGGGGGCCAGATAATTCACCCCTCCACTTT.